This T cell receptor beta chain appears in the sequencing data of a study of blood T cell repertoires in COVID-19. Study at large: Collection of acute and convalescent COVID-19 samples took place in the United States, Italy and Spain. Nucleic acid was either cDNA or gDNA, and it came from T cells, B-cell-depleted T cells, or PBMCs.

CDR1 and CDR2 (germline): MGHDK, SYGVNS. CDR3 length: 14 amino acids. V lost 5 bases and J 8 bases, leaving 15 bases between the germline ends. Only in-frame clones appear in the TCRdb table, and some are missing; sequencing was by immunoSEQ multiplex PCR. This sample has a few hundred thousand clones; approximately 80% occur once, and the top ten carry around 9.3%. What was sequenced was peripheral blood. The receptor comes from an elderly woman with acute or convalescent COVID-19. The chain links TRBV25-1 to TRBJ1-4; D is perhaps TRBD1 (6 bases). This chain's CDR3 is CASSYPGVGEKLFF. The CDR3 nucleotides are TGTGCCAGCAGTTATCCAGGGGTTGGCGAAAAACTGTTTTTT.